The 17 T cell receptor beta chains reported below all come from one sample, sequenced in a study of T cells after yellow fever vaccination (dated by TCRdb to the late 2010s). Receptor amplification or capture employed 5' RACE. These reads were obtained on an Illumina NovaSeq 6000. The public reads were quality trimmed at Q25 with fastp and then assembled into clones with MiXCR by TCRdb, keeping productive beta chains. A single entry per CDR3 protein holds the most common genes and DNA from its merged rows. Within this sample are about 170,000 distinct CDR3 sequences, with approximately 10% of them counted one time only. The ten largest clones capture roughly a third of the sample. The sample's treatment or condition, from its label and the paper: live attenuated yellow fever vaccine strain. The sequenced sample was CD8+ T cells sorted from PBMCs, obtained 15 days after the yellow fever booster vaccination. Every receptor here comes from a man between 18 and 29 years old who received the YFV17D yellow fever vaccine.

This chain uses TRBV29-1 with TRBJ2-5; 7 bases match TRBD1. Losses at the gene ends were 4 bases for V and 2 bases for J; bases not matched to a gene: 7. The CDR3 spans 14 residues. Germline CDR1 reads SQVTM; CDR2 reads ANQGSEA. The DNA for the CDR3 is TGCAGCGTTGCCCAAAGGGGGCCTCAAGAGACCCAGTACTTC. As protein: CSVAQRGPQETQYF. Variable domain in full (rest from reference TRBV29-1 and TRBJ2-5): SAVISQKPSRDICQRGTSLTIQCQVDSQVTMMFWYRQQPGQSLTLIATANQGSEATYESGFVIDKFPISRPNLTFSTLTVSNMSPEDSSIYLCSVAQRGPQETQYFGPGTRLLVL.

The chain carries TRBV20-1 and TRBJ1-5; D is uncertain. V was cut by 0 bases and J by 6 bases, with 15 bases left in between. This CDR3 spans 15 amino acids. The germline V gene has CDR1 DFQATT and CDR2 SNEGSKA (reference sequence). The DNA of the CDR3 is TGCAGTGCTAGAGATTATAGGAGTATCCTTCAGCCCCAGCATTTT. Its protein is CSARDYRSILQPQHF.

This clonotype was seen more than once but under ten times. The rearrangement joins TRBV5-4 to TRBJ2-3; D gene uncertain. The length of the CDR3 is 15 residues. Deletions cut 0 bases from V and 2 bases from J, with 10 bases between. Germline V CDR1 and CDR2: SGHNT, YYREEE (reference sequence). The CDR3 DNA reads TGTGCCAGCAGCTTGGCCGGGCCCCTCACAGATACGCAGTATTTT. It codes for CASSLAGPLTDTQYF.

V is TRBV6-6 and J is TRBJ2-1, with D tentatively TRBD2 (5 bases). V was trimmed by 2 bases and J by 5 bases, leaving 25 bases between them. Looked up from germline, CDR1 is MNHNY and CDR2 is SVGAGI (reference sequence). The CDR3 runs 19 residues. This CDR3 reads CASSYRMPIYRDGNNEQFF. The CDR3 coding sequence is TGTGCCAGCAGTTACCGAATGCCGATATACCGCGACGGGAACAATGAGCAGTTCTTC.

The chain carries TRBV13 and TRBJ2-5; 8 bases line up with TRBD1. This CDR3 is built from 14 residues. Losses at the gene ends were 5 bases for V and 3 bases for J; bases not matched to a gene: 5. Germline assignment: CDR1 PRHDT and CDR2 FYEKMQ (reference sequence). In DNA, the CDR3 is TGTGCCAGCAGCCAAAAGGGACAGGAAGAGACCCAGTACTTC. Its protein product is CASSQKGQEETQYF.

This clonotype was observed a few times. CDR3 sequence (DNA): TGCGCCAGCAGCCAAGCCTCCACCCCGGGGTATAGCAATCAGCCCCAGCATTTT. Translation gives CASSQASTPGYSNQPQHF. The chain uses TRBV4-1 and TRBJ1-5; D not certain. Germline values: CDR1 MGHRA, CDR2 YSYEKL. CDR3 length equals 18 residues. V lost 1 base and J 0 bases, leaving 16 bases between the germline ends.

The table lists this clonotype with a few counts. This chain connects TRBV6-6 to TRBJ2-2; 14 nucleotides agree with TRBD2. V dropped 6 bases and J dropped 7; count of bases not matched to a gene: 10. CDR3 length: 17 residues. Germline CDR1 is MNHNY and CDR2 is SVGAGI (reference sequence). The CDR3 nucleotides are TGTGCCAGCAGATGGACTAGCGGGGGGCGATGGGACGGGGAGCTGTTTTTT. It yields the protein CASRWTSGGRWDGELFF.

This clonotype was seen only a few times. The rearrangement uses TRBV6-2 or TRBV6-3 and TRBJ1-5; tentative D call: TRBD1 (5 bases). Per germline, CDR1 MNHEY and CDR2 SVGEGT. Trimming cost V 6 bases and J 3 bases, with 15 bases left between them. The CDR3 is made up of 15 amino acids. CDR3 sequence: CASSPEWGNNQPQHF. In DNA form, the CDR3 reads TGTGCCAGCAGCCCCGAGTGGGGGAACAATCAGCCCCAGCATTTT.

The sample holds a few counts of this clonotype. The chain combines TRBV6-2 or TRBV6-3 with TRBJ1-2, with D possibly matching TRBD1 (5 bases). V was cut by 5 bases and J by 5 bases, with 9 bases left in between. This CDR3 region has 12 residues. Germline V gives CDR1 MNHEY, CDR2 SVGEGT. The CDR3 DNA reads TGTGCCAGCAGTGGGGGACTGTATGGCTACACCTTC. It encodes CASSGGLYGYTF.

This clonotype was observed a few times. The chain has TRBV28 and TRBJ2-7, with 7 bases lining up with TRBD1. This CDR3 is built from 15 residues. The ends lost 4 bases at V and 7 bases at J; junction bases unmatched: 13. CDR1 and CDR2 (germline): MDHEN, SYDVKM. The CDR3 loop reads CASSSDRTFSREQYV. The CDR3 DNA reads as TGTGCCAGCAGTTCGGACAGGACATTTAGCAGGGAGCAGTACGTC.

This clonotype was recorded a few times. The chain joins TRBV11-2 to TRBJ1-6; the match to TRBD1 covers 7 bases. This CDR3 contains 15 residues. V was clipped by 5 bases and J by 5 bases; unmatched bases: 6. CDR1 is SGHAT, CDR2 FQNNGV, per germline. The CDR3 region is CASSPRDRDNSPLHF. CDR3 DNA sequence: TGTGCCAGCAGCCCTAGGGACAGAGATAATTCACCCCTCCACTTT.

This clonotype has only a few counts. This chain joins TRBV7-9 and TRBJ2-7, with D possibly matching TRBD1 (7 bases). The CDR3 consists of 13 residues. V was clipped by 5 bases and J by 3 bases, with 11 bases between them. CDR1 and CDR2 (germline): SEHNR, FQNEAQ (reference sequence). The CDR3 is CASSQGGVYEQYV. The CDR3 region has the DNA TGTGCCAGCAGCCAGGGGGGAGTCTACGAGCAGTACGTC.

The sample holds a few counts of this clonotype. V is TRBV2 and J is TRBJ2-3, with D uncertain. Germline CDR1 is SNHLY and CDR2 is FYNNEI. The length of the CDR3 is 14 residues. V was trimmed by 3 bases and J by 4 bases, leaving 11 bases between them. Here the CDR3 DNA reads TGTGCCAGCAGTGATGCCCGTTCCCCAGATACGCAGTATTTT. It encodes CASSDARSPDTQYF.

The chain recombines TRBV20-1 with TRBJ1-2, with 12 bases that match TRBD1. With V trimmed by 3 bases and J by 7 bases, 3 bases remained unmatched. CDR1 is DFQATT, CDR2 SNEGSKA, per germline (reference sequence). The CDR3 has 13 amino acids. The CDR3 nucleotides are TGCAGTGCTAGTGGGACAGGGGGCCCTGGCTACACCTTC. This gives the protein CSASGTGGPGYTF.

This chain joins TRBV4-1 and TRBJ1-5; D is ambiguous. Germline V gene sequence: CDR1 MGHRA, CDR2 YSYEKL. Trimming pared 1 base from V and 4 bases from J, leaving 8 bases between. This CDR3 comprises 14 residues. The CDR3 coding sequence is TGCGCCAGCAGCCAAGGACACTCGAATCAGCCCCAGCATTTT. This codes for CASSQGHSNQPQHF.

The chain carries TRBV27 and TRBJ2-7; possible D gene TRBD2, 7 bases. There are 14 residues in the CDR3. The V gene's germline CDR1 is MNHEY and CDR2 SMNVEV (reference sequence). V gave up 5 bases and J gave up 2 bases, with 13 bases separating them. The CDR3 DNA reads TGTGCCAGCAGTCAGAAGGGGGGGGCCTACGAGCAGTACGTC. Protein product: CASSQKGGAYEQYV.

This chain joins TRBV18 and TRBJ2-7; TRBD2 agrees at 10 bases. V was pared by 2 bases and J by 7 bases, with 2 bases of the junction left unmatched. The length of the CDR3 is 13 residues. Germline V gene data show CDR1 as KGHSH and CDR2 as LQKENI. The CDR3 reads CASSPETSGEQYV. CDR3 DNA: TGTGCCAGCTCACCAGAGACTAGCGGGGAGCAGTACGTC.